This T cell receptor beta chain was sequenced during a study of early T cells in non-severe SARS-CoV-2 infection. Each CDR3 protein is one row after TCRdb ran MiXCR on the 5' RACE reads. Of 60,000 to 75,000 distinct CDR3 sequences listed, roughly 10% are singletons. V was shortened by 4 bases and J by 5 bases, with 8 bases between the two germline ends. Germline-derived CDR1 and CDR2 are SGHNT and YENEEA. This CDR3 comprises 13 residues. This clonotype came up many times. The clonotype originates from an adult who was a healthcare worker with PCR-confirmed SARS-CoV-2 infection or an uninfected control (not recorded which). The sequencing here drew on whole blood, taken at baseline. V and J are TRBV11-3 and TRBJ2-2; unclear D gene. The CDR3 DNA reads as TGTGCCAGCAGCTCAGCGTGGACCGGGGAGCTGTTTTTT. It encodes CASSSAWTGELFF.